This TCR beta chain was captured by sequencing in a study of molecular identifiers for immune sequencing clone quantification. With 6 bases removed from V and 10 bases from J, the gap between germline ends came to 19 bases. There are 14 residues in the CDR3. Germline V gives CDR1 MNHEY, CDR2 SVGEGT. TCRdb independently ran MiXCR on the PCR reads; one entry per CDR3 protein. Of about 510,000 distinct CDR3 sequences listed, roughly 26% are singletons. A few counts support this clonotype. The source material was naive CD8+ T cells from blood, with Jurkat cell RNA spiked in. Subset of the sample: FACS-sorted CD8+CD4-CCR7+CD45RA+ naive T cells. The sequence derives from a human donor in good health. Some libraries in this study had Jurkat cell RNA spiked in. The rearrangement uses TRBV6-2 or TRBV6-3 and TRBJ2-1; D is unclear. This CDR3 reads CASSRGPPVDEQFF. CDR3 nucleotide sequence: TGTGCCAGCAGCCGAGGACCCCCTGTCGACGAGCAGTTCTTC.